Below are 13 T cell receptor beta chains sequenced from a single sample in a study of shared clonotypes between healthy human individuals. The protocol was immunoSEQ multiplex PCR, while the TCRdb copy is restricted to in-frame clones and leaves out a portion. The sample contains approximately 740,000 clones, around 74% of which appear only once. Sequencing was carried out using memory CD4+ T cells sorted from blood. Subset meaning: CD45RA-negative fraction. The receptors were gathered from a woman in her 30s in good health.

This sequence joins TRBV20-1 and TRBJ2-4; a weak D match, TRBD1 (6 bases). V was pared by 6 bases and J by 7 bases, with 10 bases between. The germline V gene encodes CDR1 DFQATT and CDR2 SNEGSKA (reference sequence). The CDR3 runs to 11 residues. The CDR3 region has the DNA TGCAGTGCAACCCAGGGGAACATTCAGTACTTC. Translated, it gives CSATQGNIQYF.

Only a few counts were recorded for this clone. The chain carries TRBV29-1 and TRBJ1-1; D might be TRBD1 (5 bases). This CDR3 is built from 11 residues. CDR1 and CDR2 from the germline V gene are SQVTM and ANQGSEA. Trimming removed 5 bases at V and 6 bases at J, with 10 bases between. CDR3 sequence reads: CSVRARAEAFF. DNA of the CDR3: TGCAGCGTTAGAGCCAGGGCTGAAGCTTTCTTT. Looking up the rest from reference TRBV29-1 and TRBJ1-1 gives the full variable domain: SAVISQKPSRDICQRGTSLTIQCQVDSQVTMMFWYRQQPGQSLTLIATANQGSEATYESGFVIDKFPISRPNLTFSTLTVSNMSPEDSSIYLCSVRARAEAFFGQGTRLTVV.

This chain links TRBV7-9 with TRBJ1-4; D may be TRBD1 (5 bases). The CDR3 contains 15 residues. Germline lookup yields CDR1 SEHNR and CDR2 FQNEAQ (reference sequence). Trimming left V 4 bases short and J 8 bases short, with 17 bases between. The CDR3 here is CASSWDGGIGEKLFF. The CDR3 DNA follows: TGTGCCAGCAGCTGGGACGGGGGGATAGGAGAAAAACTGTTTTTT.

In this sample, this clone turned up once. The genes are TRBV18 and TRBJ1-4; no clear D. This CDR3 comprises 12 residues. Per the germline V gene, CDR1 is KGHSH and CDR2 is LQKENI. The V end lost 5 bases, the J end lost 4 bases, and 5 bases lay between the germline ends. This CDR3 reads CASSLDNEKLFF. For the CDR3, the DNA is TGTGCCAGCTCATTAGATAATGAAAAACTGTTTTTT.

The chain has TRBV2 and TRBJ2-7; 8 bases line up with TRBD1. V lost 8 bases and J lost 3; bases outside the gene matches: 9. The CDR3 loop spans 14 amino acids. The germline V gene encodes CDR1 SNHLY and CDR2 FYNNEI. The CDR3 nucleotides are TGTGCCAGCGGGGGACAGGCGTCTTACTACGAGCAGTACTTC. Translated: CASGGQASYYEQYF.

The chain employs TRBV10-1 and TRBJ2-1; D perhaps matches TRBD2 (6 bases). The V gene lost 7 bases and the J gene lost 9 bases, with 22 bases spanning the gap. Germline assignment: CDR1 WNHNN and CDR2 SYGVQD (reference sequence). This CDR3 spans 15 amino acids. The CDR3 here is CASNRGGTGSTEQFF. CDR3 bases: TGCGCCAGCAATCGGGGAGGCACTGGCTCGACTGAGCAGTTCTTC.

V gene TRBV2 combines with J gene TRBJ1-2; D gene uncertain. V lost 4 bases, J lost 4 bases, and 7 bases lay in between. The germline gives CDR1 SNHLY, CDR2 FYNNEI. There are 12 residues in the CDR3. The CDR3 sequence is CASSAGVYGYTF. In DNA, the CDR3 is TGTGCCAGCAGTGCAGGTGTCTATGGCTACACCTTC.

V and J are TRBV28 and TRBJ1-5, with D possibly matching TRBD1 (5 bases). The germline V gene encodes CDR1 MDHEN and CDR2 SYDVKM. The V gene lost 9 bases and the J gene lost 3 bases, with 18 bases spanning the gap. CDR3 length equals 15 residues. Here the CDR3 DNA reads TGTGCCAGTAGGGGTCTTAGGGTTAACAATCAGCCCCAGCATTTT. Residues: CASRGLRVNNQPQHF.

The chain joins TRBV21-1 to TRBJ1-5; the table's D call TRBD1 went unverified against the DNA. TRBV21-1 is an annotated pseudogene. The CDR3 runs 16 residues. The CDR3 region is CASSKADRGPNQPQHF. CDR3 sequence (DNA): TGTGCCAGCAGCAAGGCCGACAGGGGGCCGAATCAGCCCCAGCATTTT.

This clone was picked up a small number of times. The CDR3 DNA follows: TGTGCCAGCAGCTGGGCGGGAGCGAACACCGGGGAGCTGTTTTTT. This gives the protein CASSWAGANTGELFF. This rearrangement joins TRBV11-2 to TRBJ2-2; TRBD2 agrees at 7 bases. Germline CDR1 SGHAT, CDR2 FQNNGV. Losses at the gene ends were 4 bases for V and 0 bases for J; bases not matched to a gene: 2. This CDR3 has 15 residues.

V gene TRBV9 combines with J gene TRBJ2-4; 7 bases agree with TRBD2. The CDR3 runs to 14 residues. Germline trimming cut 0 bases from V and 8 bases from J; bases unmatched to any gene: 5. Per the germline V gene, CDR1 is SGDLS and CDR2 is YYNGEE. This CDR3 is CASSVGGGSDIQYF. The CDR3 nucleotides are TGTGCCAGCAGCGTAGGTGGCGGGAGTGACATTCAGTACTTC.

The chain uses TRBV18 and TRBJ1-1, with D unresolved. Germline V lookup: CDR1 KGHSH, CDR2 LQKENI. The germline V and J ends were trimmed by 4 bases and 0 bases, with 18 bases remaining between them. The CDR3 has 17 amino acids. DNA of the CDR3: TGTGCCAGCTCACAGGGCCTTGGGGAGGGCATGAACACTGAAGCTTTCTTT. Encoded protein: CASSQGLGEGMNTEAFF.

This sequence joins TRBV5-4 and TRBJ1-6, with D hard to call. The germline V and J ends were trimmed by 4 bases and 5 bases, with 10 bases remaining between them. The V gene's germline CDR1 is SGHNT and CDR2 YYREEE (reference sequence). The CDR3 has 14 amino acids. The CDR3 sequence: CASSRGRNNSPLHF. The CDR3 DNA reads TGTGCCAGCAGCCGTGGCAGAAATAATTCACCCCTCCACTTT.